Listed below are T cell receptor beta chains from one sample, sequenced in a study of long-term antiretroviral therapy in people with HIV. This table comes from immunoSEQ multiplex PCR, and its TCRdb copy is limited to in-frame clones, with some not included. This table holds tens of thousands of clones, roughly 85% found once. This specimen consisted of unsorted PBMCs, obtained 1.1 years after starting antiretroviral therapy. These receptors all stem from a man younger than 35 with HIV. Each CDR3 is given with its conserved first and last residue. A D gene is named only where the DNA matches it firmly. The size entry is marked missing in some rows and otherwise reads once, few, many or a size class.

TRBV4-3,.,.,TRBJ1-1,CASSQGAESNTEAFF,TGCGCCAGCAGCCAAGGGGCGGAATCGAACACTGAAGCTTTCTTT
TRBV5-4,.,.,TRBJ2-1,CASSLIAYSYNEQFF,TGTGCCAGCAGCCTGATAGCGTACTCCTACAATGAGCAGTTCTTC
TRBV27,few,.,TRBJ2-7,CAHGGQYF,TGTGCCCACGGGGGGCAGTACTTC
TRBV7-6,.,.,TRBJ1-2,CASSSPNAGRSRDGYTF,TGTGCCAGCAGCTCCCCGAACGCGGGTAGGTCTAGGGATGGCTACACCTTC
TRBV5-3,.,TRBD1,TRBJ1-2,CARSLASQGVHSHYGYTF,TGTGCCAGAAGCTTGGCCTCGCAGGGGGTTCATTCTCACTATGGCTACACCTTC
TRBV12-5,.,.,TRBJ2-3,CASGLRRDTQYF,TGTGCTAGTGGTTTAAGAAGAGATACGCAGTATTTT
TRBV5-1,.,.,TRBJ2-2,CASRREVNTGELFF,TGCGCCAGTCGTAGGGAAGTGAACACCGGGGAGCTGTTTTTT
TRBV4-3,.,.,TRBJ2-3,CASSQGVLGTLGQYF,TGCGCCAGCAGCCAAGGCGTGCTAGGGACTTTAGGGCAGTATTTT
TRBV5-6,.,TRBD1,TRBJ1-5,CASSLGTGGIQPQHF,TGTGCCAGCAGCTTAGGGACAGGGGGCATTCAGCCCCAGCATTTT
TRBV9,.,.,TRBJ2-2,CASSVGVNTGELFF,TGTGCCAGCAGCGTAGGGGTAAACACCGGGGAGCTGTTTTTT
TRBV28,.,TRBD2,TRBJ2-5,CASSHRLAGGRETQYF,TGTGCCAGCAGCCATAGACTAGCGGGAGGAAGGGAGACCCAGTACTTC
TRBV27,.,.,TRBJ2-1,CASSLSSGDSYNEQFF,TGTGCCAGCAGTTTATCTTCGGGAGACTCCTACAATGAGCAGTTCTTC
TRBV2,.,TRBD1,TRBJ2-1,CASSIAGQGANEQFF,TGTGCCAGCAGTATCGCGGGACAGGGGGCGAATGAGCAGTTCTTC
TRBV6-4,.,TRBD2,TRBJ2-3,CASSDIAGGPDTQYF,TGTGCCAGCAGTGACATAGCGGGAGGGCCAGATACGCAGTATTTT
TRBV4-2,.,.,TRBJ2-1,CASSQGLLSSYNEQFF,TGTGCCAGCAGCCAAGGGCTTCTAAGCTCCTACAATGAGCAGTTCTTC
TRBV5-1,.,.,TRBJ1-6,CASSLDREVSPLHF,TGCGCCAGCAGCTTGGACAGGGAGGTTTCACCCCTCCACTTT
TRBV18,.,.,TRBJ1-1,CASSPPVMNTEAFF,TGTGCCAGCTCACCCCCAGTCATGAACACTGAAGCTTTCTTT
TRBV5-4,.,.,TRBJ2-1,CASSLGLGGGDEQFF,TGTGCCAGCAGCTTGGGACTAGGAGGGGGTGATGAGCAGTTCTTC
TRBV19,.,.,TRBJ1-2,CASRETEMSGYTF,TGTGCCAGTAGGGAGACGGAGATGAGTGGCTACACCTTC
TRBV10-1,.,.,TRBJ1-1,CASSDPNTEAFF,TGCGCCAGCAGTGACCCTAACACTGAAGCTTTCTTT
TRBV7-2,.,TRBD2,TRBJ2-7,CASSLITPSGIPWEQYF,TGTGCCAGCAGCTTAATTACCCCTAGCGGGATTCCGTGGGAGCAGTACTTC
TRBV19,.,TRBD1,TRBJ2-5,CASTPDRARETQYF,TGTGCCAGTACCCCCGACAGGGCGAGAGAGACCCAGTACTTC
TRBV19,.,.,TRBJ1-5,CASSIRQGSNQPQHF,TGTGCCAGTAGTATTCGCCAGGGAAGCAATCAGCCCCAGCATTTT
TRBV5-5,.,.,TRBJ1-2,CASSLGTANYGYTF,TGTGCCAGCAGCTTGGGGACAGCTAACTATGGCTACACCTTC
TRBV29-1,.,.,TRBJ2-5,CSVEGGPEETQYF,TGCAGCGTTGAAGGTGGGCCAGAGGAGACCCAGTACTTC
TRBV28,.,.,TRBJ2-3,CASSFPEGGRDTQYF,TGTGCCAGCAGTTTCCCGGAGGGGGGTCGAGATACGCAGTATTTT
TRBV5-1,.,.,TRBJ1-6,CASSLGSKGTSPLHF,TGCGCCAGCAGCTTGGGGTCCAAGGGAACGTCACCCCTCCACTTT
TRBV12-5,.,.,TRBJ2-1,CASGSVKQFF,TGTGCTAGTGGTTCCGTGAAGCAGTTCTTC
TRBV7-8,few,TRBD2,TRBJ2-7,CASSSYGLAYEQYF,TGTGCCAGCAGCTCGTATGGACTAGCCTACGAGCAGTACTTC
TRBV13,.,.,TRBJ2-1,CASSHGGVTSDNEQFF,TGTGCCAGCAGCCATGGGGGCGTCACCTCGGACAATGAGCAGTTCTTC
TRBV7-3,.,.,TRBJ1-3,CATSEGSGNTIYF,TGTGCCACTTCAGAGGGCTCTGGAAACACCATATATTTT
TRBV28,.,.,TRBJ1-5,CASSATRQMAQPQHF,TGTGCCAGCAGTGCCACCCGACAGATGGCTCAGCCCCAGCATTTT
TRBV19,once,.,TRBJ1-1,CASSILGGTEAFF,TGTGCCAGTAGTATCCTGGGGGGGACTGAAGCTTTCTTT
TRBV6-5,.,.,TRBJ2-3,CASSYSEGSDTQYF,TGTGCCAGCAGTTACTCTGAGGGTTCAGATACGCAGTATTTT
TRBV7-2,.,.,TRBJ1-1,CASILNRATEAFF,TGTGCCAGCATCCTTAACAGGGCTACTGAAGCTTTCTTT
TRBV30,.,TRBD2,TRBJ2-3,CAWSTSSGGVMQYF,TGTGCCTGGAGTACTTCTAGCGGGGGGGTTATGCAGTATTTT
TRBV5-5,.,.,TRBJ2-7,CASSLVQGSYEQYF,TGTGCCAGCAGCTTGGTGCAGGGTTCCTACGAGCAGTACTTC
TRBV9,.,TRBD1,TRBJ1-5,CASSLDRGPNQPQHF,TGTGCCAGCAGCTTGGACAGGGGGCCCAATCAGCCCCAGCATTTT
TRBV7-8,.,TRBD1,TRBJ2-4,CASSPPTGALAKNIQYF,TGTGCCAGCAGCCCACCGACAGGGGCACTAGCCAAAAACATTCAGTACTTC
TRBV4-1,few,.,TRBJ2-7,CASSQGMDSSYEQYF,TGCGCCAGCAGCCAAGGGATGGACAGCTCCTACGAGCAGTACTTC
TRBV7-9,.,.,TRBJ1-1,CASSSQGLHTEAFF,TGTGCCAGCAGCTCCCAGGGGCTGCACACTGAAGCTTTCTTT
TRBV19,once,TRBD1,TRBJ2-5,CASSNRDRREETQYF,TGTGCCAGTAGTAACCGGGACAGACGAGAAGAGACCCAGTACTTC
TRBV13,.,TRBD2,TRBJ2-1,CASSPLGTNTQEQFF,TGTGCCAGCAGCCCACTAGGGACTAATACCCAGGAGCAGTTCTTC
TRBV2,.,.,TRBJ1-2,CASSSYRDYGYTF,TGTGCCAGCAGTTCGTACAGGGACTATGGCTACACCTTC
TRBV11-2,.,TRBD2,TRBJ2-1,CASSLTSGRALVYNEQFF,TGTGCCAGCAGCTTAACTAGCGGGAGGGCATTAGTCTACAATGAGCAGTTCTTC